The 15 T cell receptor beta chains in this list originate from one sample, sequenced in a study of T cells after yellow fever vaccination (dated by TCRdb to about 2019). This specimen's treatment or condition label, interpreted: live attenuated yellow fever vaccine strain. Receptor libraries were prepared by 5' RACE. Data came from an Illumina NovaSeq 6000. The public reads were reanalyzed by TCRdb: fastp trimming at Q25, MiXCR alignment, in-frame beta chains only. One record per CDR3 amino acid sequence lists the most common genes and DNA. In this sample the table shows 45,000 to 60,000 distinct CDR3 sequences, about 5.2% of which occur a single time. The ten largest clones capture roughly a third of the sample. The sequences come from PBMCs, either bulk or a sorted T-cell subset (CD4+, CD8+, memory, or dextramer-sorted; not recorded which), collected on the day of the yellow fever booster vaccination. The receptors derive from a man aged 18 to 30 who received the YFV17D yellow fever vaccine.

This clonotype was counted many times. The chain is built from TRBV12-3 or TRBV12-4 and TRBJ2-7; 9 bases align to TRBD2. This CDR3 is built from 15 residues. V lost 3 bases to trimming and J lost 1 base; unmatched junction nucleotides: 4. The DNA for the CDR3 is TGTGCCAGCAGTTTTAAAGCGGGGGGTTCCTACGAGCAGTACTTC. Translated, it gives CASSFKAGGSYEQYF.

This clonotype was found many times. This chain joins TRBV6-5 and TRBJ2-5; TRBD1 aligns across 7 bases. The CDR3 spans 13 residues. The V segment lost 5 bases and the J segment 7 bases; nucleotides outside the gene matches: 7. Germline V gene data show CDR1 as MNHEY and CDR2 as SVGAGI. The CDR3: CASSPQGQWTQYF. The CDR3 region has the DNA TGTGCCAGCAGTCCACAGGGGCAATGGACCCAGTACTTC.

The chain has TRBV7-8 and TRBJ2-1; 10 nucleotides match TRBD2. This CDR3 spans 15 amino acids. The germline CDR1 and CDR2 sequences are SGHVS and FQNEAQ. Germline trimming cut 4 bases from V and 2 bases from J; bases unmatched to any gene: 2. Written as DNA, the CDR3 is TGTGCCAGCAGCTCGAGCGGGGGGGCCTACAATGAGCAGTTCTTC. Protein sequence: CASSSSGGAYNEQFF.

The chain has TRBV6-4 and TRBJ1-1; TRBD1 matches 9 bases. Germline lookup yields CDR1 MRHNA and CDR2 SNTAGT. V gave up 2 bases and J gave up 6 bases; unmatched junction bases: 7. The CDR3 totals 15 residues. The CDR3, as DNA: TGTGCCAGCAGTGACCCAGACAGGGGGATCCCTGAAGCTTTCTTT. Encoded protein: CASSDPDRGIPEAFF.

This clonotype has a count of ten or more. The chain carries TRBV20-1 and TRBJ2-7; a weak D match, TRBD1 (6 bases). The CDR3 runs 14 residues. The germline gives CDR1 DFQATT, CDR2 SNEGSKA (reference sequence). Trimming shortened V by 5 bases and J by 0 bases, and 14 bases separated the two germline ends. CDR3 protein: CSAHRAGDSYEQYF. CDR3 nucleotide sequence: TGCAGTGCTCACCGGGCAGGGGACTCCTACGAGCAGTACTTC.

There are a few counts of this clonotype. The chain links TRBV2 to TRBJ1-2; tentative D call: TRBD1 (5 bases). Germline CDR1 reads SNHLY; CDR2 reads FYNNEI. The CDR3 sequence is 12 residues long. Trimming stripped 8 bases from V and 5 bases from J, with 12 bases between. The CDR3 bases are TGTGCCAGCTCAGGGAGAGATTATGGCTACACCTTC. Protein product: CASSGRDYGYTF.

The chain employs TRBV25-1 and TRBJ2-5; weak D call: TRBD1 (6 bases). CDR1 is MGHDK and CDR2 is SYGVNS in the germline V gene. V was cut by 7 bases and J by 2 bases, with 14 bases left in between. The CDR3 loop spans 14 amino acids. In nucleotides, the CDR3 is TGTGCCAGCAACAAACAGGGAACTCAAGAGACCCAGTACTTC. Its translation: CASNKQGTQETQYF.

This clonotype was seen many times. The gene calls are TRBV9 and TRBJ1-1; no reliable D call. V shed 3 bases and J shed 1 base, with 7 bases lying between them. Germline V gene lookup returns CDR1 SGDLS and CDR2 YYNGEE. This CDR3 is 13 amino acids long. The CDR3 coding sequence is TGTGCCAGCAGCGAACAGAGGAACACTGAAGCTTTCTTT. Translating gives CASSEQRNTEAFF. The full variable domain, completed using reference TRBV9 and TRBJ1-1, is DSGVTQTPKHLITATGQRVTLRCSPRSGDLSVYWYQQSLDQGLQFLIQYYNGEERAKGNILERFSAQQFPDLHSELNLSSLELGDSALYFCASSEQRNTEAFFGQGTRLTVV.

The rearrangement links TRBV6-6 to TRBJ1-5, with no clear D. V was cut by 4 bases and J by 4 bases, with 11 bases left in between. CDR1 is MNHNY and CDR2 is SVGAGI in the germline V gene (reference sequence). This CDR3 comprises 14 residues. CDR3 DNA sequence: TGTGCCAGCAGTTTGGCGTTCTGGAATCAGCCCCAGCATTTT. Amino acid sequence: CASSLAFWNQPQHF.

This clonotype showed up just a few times. J is TRBJ2-3 and V is TRBV2; D gene uncertain. The germline V and J ends were trimmed by 8 bases and 6 bases, with 12 bases remaining between them. There are 12 residues in the CDR3. The germline CDR1 and CDR2 sequences are SNHLY and FYNNEI. CDR3 DNA sequence: TGTGCCAGCGTGGCGGTCCCGGATACGCAGTATTTT. Translation gives CASVAVPDTQYF.

In its sample, this clonotype was seen many times. This sequence joins TRBV12-3 or TRBV12-4 and TRBJ1-1, with D unresolved. CDR3 length: 15 amino acids. The V end was cut by 2 bases, the J end by 0 bases, with 10 bases between. In DNA form, the CDR3 reads TGTGCCAGCAGTTTAACGGGTAACCTGAACACTGAAGCTTTCTTT. This translates into CASSLTGNLNTEAFF.

This clonotype showed up many times. This chain connects TRBV4-1 to TRBJ1-1; TRBD1 might be the D (6 bases). The CDR3 sequence is 15 residues long. Germline values: CDR1 MGHRA, CDR2 YSYEKL. Trimming took 2 bases from V and 6 from J, leaving 16 bases between them. The DNA for the CDR3 is TGCGCCAGCAGCCAATCGACAGGCGGCGGGTCTGAAGCTTTCTTT. Translated: CASSQSTGGGSEAFF.

The chain links TRBV27 to TRBJ1-2; perhaps TRBD1 as D (6 bases). Per germline, CDR1 MNHEY and CDR2 SMNVEV (reference sequence). The CDR3 extends over 13 amino acids. Trimming cost V 5 bases and J 7 bases, with 14 bases left between them. For the CDR3, the DNA is TGTGCCAGCAGTCTCTCAGGGGCAGGTGGCTACACCTTC. Encoded protein: CASSLSGAGGYTF.

This clonotype appeared a few times. The junction does not match germline at one end; this may be a read error. The chain links TRBV19 to TRBJ2-1, with TRBD2 matching over 12 bases. The CDR3 length is 15 residues. Looked up from germline, CDR1 is LNHDA and CDR2 is SQIVND (reference sequence). The CDR3 DNA sequence: TGTGCAAGTAGTCCCAGACTAGCGGGGGTTAATGAGCAGTTCTTC. This sequence encodes CASSPRLAGVNEQFF.

This clonotype was recorded many times. This rearrangement joins TRBV7-9 to TRBJ1-5; D gene ambiguous. With 3 bases removed from V and 0 bases from J, the gap between germline ends came to 3 bases. Germline V CDR1 and CDR2: SEHNR, FQNEAQ (reference sequence). CDR3 length equals 13 residues. The chain's CDR3 is CASSLNSNQPQHF. CDR3 DNA sequence: TGTGCCAGCAGCTTGAATAGCAATCAGCCCCAGCATTTT.